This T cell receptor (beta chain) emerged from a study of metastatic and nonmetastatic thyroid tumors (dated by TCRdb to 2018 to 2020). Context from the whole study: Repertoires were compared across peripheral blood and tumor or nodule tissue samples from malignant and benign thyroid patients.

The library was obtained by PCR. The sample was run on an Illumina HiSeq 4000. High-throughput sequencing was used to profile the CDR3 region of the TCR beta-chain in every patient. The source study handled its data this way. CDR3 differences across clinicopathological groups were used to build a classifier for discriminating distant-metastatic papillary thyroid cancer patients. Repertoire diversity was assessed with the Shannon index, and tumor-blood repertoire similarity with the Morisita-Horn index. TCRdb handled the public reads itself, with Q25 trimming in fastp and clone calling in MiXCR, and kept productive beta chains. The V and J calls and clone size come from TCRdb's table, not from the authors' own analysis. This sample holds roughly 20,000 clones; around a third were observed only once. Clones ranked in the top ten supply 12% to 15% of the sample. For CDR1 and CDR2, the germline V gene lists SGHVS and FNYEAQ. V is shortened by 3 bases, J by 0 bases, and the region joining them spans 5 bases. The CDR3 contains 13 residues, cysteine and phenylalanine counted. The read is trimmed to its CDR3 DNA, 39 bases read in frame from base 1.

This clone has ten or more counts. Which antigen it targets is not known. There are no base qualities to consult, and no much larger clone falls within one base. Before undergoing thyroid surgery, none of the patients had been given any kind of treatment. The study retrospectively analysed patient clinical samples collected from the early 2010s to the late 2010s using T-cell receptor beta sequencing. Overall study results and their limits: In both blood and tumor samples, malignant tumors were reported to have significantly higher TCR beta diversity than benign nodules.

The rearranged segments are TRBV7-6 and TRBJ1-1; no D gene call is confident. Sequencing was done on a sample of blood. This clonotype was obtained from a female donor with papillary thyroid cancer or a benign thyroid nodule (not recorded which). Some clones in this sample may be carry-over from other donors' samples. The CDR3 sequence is CASSLEVNTEAFF. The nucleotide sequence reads TGTGCCAGCAGCTTGGAGGTGAACACTGAAGCTTTCTTT. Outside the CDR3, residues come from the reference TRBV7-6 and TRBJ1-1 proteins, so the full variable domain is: GAGVSQSPRYKVTKRGQDVALRCDPISGHVSLYWYRQALGQGPEFLTYFNYEAQQDKSGLPNDRFSAERPEGSISTLTIQRTEQRDSAMYRCASSLEVNTEAFFGQGTRLTVV.